This T cell receptor beta chain is from a study of tumor-infiltrating lymphocytes in localized non-small cell lung cancer. Overall study context: From each patient, both tumor and uninvolved lung, non-adjacent to tumor, were sampled.

Worth noting for this clone: Its antigen is undetermined.

Some clones are missing from TCRdb's copy, which holds only in-frame ones; the method was immunoSEQ multiplex PCR. The sample lists 11,000 to 15,000 clones; 65% to 90% were seen once. J was trimmed by 1 base and V by 8 bases; bases with no gene match: 14. The CDR3 runs to 16 residues. CDR1 and CDR2 from the germline V gene are WNHNN and SYGVQD (reference sequence). General study results and limits: TCRbeta sequencing showed higher T cell infiltration in tumors than uninvolved lung. IM1 and IM2 tumors showed no difference in T-cell fraction. Tumor T-cell fraction was not associated with recurrence-free survival.

The chain recombines TRBV10-1 with TRBJ2-7, with TRBD2 identical over 7 bases. The TCR originated in a human donor with non-small cell lung cancer. Sequenced input: lung tumor tissue. CDR3 protein: CASGEGRPGTSYEQYF. CDR3 in DNA: TGCGCCAGCGGGGAGGGTAGGCCAGGGACGTCCTACGAGCAGTACTTC.